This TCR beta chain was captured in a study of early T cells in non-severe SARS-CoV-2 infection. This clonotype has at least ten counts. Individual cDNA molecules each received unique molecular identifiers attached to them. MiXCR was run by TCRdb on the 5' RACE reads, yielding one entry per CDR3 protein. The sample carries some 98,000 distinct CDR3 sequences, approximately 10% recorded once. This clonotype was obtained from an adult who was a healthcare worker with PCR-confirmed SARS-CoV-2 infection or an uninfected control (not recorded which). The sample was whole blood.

CDR3 sequence: CSASGGTYEQYF. In DNA, the CDR3 is TGCAGTGCTAGCGGGGGCACCTACGAGCAGTACTTC. The chain links TRBV20-1 to TRBJ2-7; D possibly uses TRBD1 or TRBD2 (6 bases each). V was pared by 3 bases and J by 2 bases, with 8 bases between. The CDR3 has 12 amino acids. Germline CDR1 and CDR2: DFQATT and SNEGSKA (reference sequence).